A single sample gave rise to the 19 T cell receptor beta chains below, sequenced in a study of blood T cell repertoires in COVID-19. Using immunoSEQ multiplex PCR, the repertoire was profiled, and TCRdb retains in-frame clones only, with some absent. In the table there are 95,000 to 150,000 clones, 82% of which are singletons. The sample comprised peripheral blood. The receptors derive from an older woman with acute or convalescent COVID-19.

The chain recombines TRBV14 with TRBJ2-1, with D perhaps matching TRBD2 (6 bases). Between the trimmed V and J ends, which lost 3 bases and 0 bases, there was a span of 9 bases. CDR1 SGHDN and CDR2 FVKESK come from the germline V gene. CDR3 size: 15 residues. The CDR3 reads CASSHGGSSYNEQFF. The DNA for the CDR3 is TGTGCCAGCAGCCATGGGGGGTCCTCCTACAATGAGCAGTTCTTC.

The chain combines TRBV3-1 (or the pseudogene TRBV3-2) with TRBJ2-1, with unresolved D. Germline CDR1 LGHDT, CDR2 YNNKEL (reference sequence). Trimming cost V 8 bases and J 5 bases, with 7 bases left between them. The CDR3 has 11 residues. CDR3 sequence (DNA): TGTGCCAGCGTTCGAGACAATGAGCAGTTCTTC. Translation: CASVRDNEQFF.

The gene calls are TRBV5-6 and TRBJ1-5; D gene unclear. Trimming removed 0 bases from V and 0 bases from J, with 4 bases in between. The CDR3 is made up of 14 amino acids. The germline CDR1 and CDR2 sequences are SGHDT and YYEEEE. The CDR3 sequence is CASSLGGSNQPQHF. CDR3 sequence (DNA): TGTGCCAGCAGCTTGGGCGGTAGCAATCAGCCCCAGCATTTT.

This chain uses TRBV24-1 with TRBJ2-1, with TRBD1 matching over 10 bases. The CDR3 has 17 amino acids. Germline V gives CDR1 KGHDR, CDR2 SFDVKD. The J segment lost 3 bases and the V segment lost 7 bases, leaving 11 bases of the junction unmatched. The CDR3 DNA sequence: TGTGCCACCAGCCCACGTCCCGGGACAGGGGACTACAATGAGCAGTTCTTC. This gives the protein CATSPRPGTGDYNEQFF.

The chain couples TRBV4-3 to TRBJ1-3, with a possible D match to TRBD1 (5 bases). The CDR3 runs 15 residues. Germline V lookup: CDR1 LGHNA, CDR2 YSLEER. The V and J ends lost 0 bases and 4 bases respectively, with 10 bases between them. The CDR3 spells CASSQEGRAGNTIYF. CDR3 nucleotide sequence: TGCGCCAGCAGCCAAGAGGGCAGGGCCGGAAACACCATATATTTT.

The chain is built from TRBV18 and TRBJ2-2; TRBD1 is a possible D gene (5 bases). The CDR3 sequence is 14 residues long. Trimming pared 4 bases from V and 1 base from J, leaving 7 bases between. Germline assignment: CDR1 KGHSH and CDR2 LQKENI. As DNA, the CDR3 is TGTGCCAGCTCACTCAGGGAGAACACCGGGGAGCTGTTTTTT. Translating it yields CASSLRENTGELFF.

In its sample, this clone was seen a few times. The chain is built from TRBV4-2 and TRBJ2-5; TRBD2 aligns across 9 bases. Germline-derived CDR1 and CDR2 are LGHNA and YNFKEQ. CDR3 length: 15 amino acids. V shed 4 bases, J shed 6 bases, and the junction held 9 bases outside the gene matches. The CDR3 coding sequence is TGTGCCAGCAGCCGGGGCGGGGGGGATGTTAAGACCCAGTACTTC. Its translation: CASSRGGGDVKTQYF.

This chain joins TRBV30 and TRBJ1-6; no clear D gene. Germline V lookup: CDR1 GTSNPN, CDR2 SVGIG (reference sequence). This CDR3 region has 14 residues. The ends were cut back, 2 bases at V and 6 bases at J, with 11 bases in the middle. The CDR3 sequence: CAWSSRTINSPLHF. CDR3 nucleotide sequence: TGTGCCTGGAGTAGCCGGACTATTAATTCACCCCTCCACTTT.

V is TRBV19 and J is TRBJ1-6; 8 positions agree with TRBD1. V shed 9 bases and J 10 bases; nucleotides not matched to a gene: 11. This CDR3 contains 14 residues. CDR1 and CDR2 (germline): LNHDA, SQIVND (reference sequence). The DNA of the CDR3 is TGTGCCAGCAGGGGGCGACAGGGCCCATCACCCCTCCACTTT. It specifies CASRGRQGPSPLHF.

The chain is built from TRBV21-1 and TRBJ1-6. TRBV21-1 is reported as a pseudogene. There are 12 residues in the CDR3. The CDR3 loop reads CASKEGCSPLHF. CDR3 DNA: TGTGCCAGCAAGGAGGGGTGTTCACCCCTCCACTTT.

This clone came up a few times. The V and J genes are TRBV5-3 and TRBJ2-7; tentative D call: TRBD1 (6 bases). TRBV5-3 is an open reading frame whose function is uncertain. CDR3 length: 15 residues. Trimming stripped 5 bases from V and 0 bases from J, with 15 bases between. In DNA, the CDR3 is TGTGCCAGAAGGGTCGGATTAGGGGGCTCCTACGAGCAGTACGTC. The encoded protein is CARRVGLGGSYEQYV.

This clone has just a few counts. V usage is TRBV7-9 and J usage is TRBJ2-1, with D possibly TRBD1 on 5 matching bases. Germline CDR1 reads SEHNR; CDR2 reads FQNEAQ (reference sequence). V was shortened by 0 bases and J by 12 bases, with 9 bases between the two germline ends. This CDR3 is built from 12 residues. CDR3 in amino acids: CASSLAPQGQFF. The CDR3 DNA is TGTGCCAGCAGCTTAGCCCCCCAGGGGCAGTTCTTC.

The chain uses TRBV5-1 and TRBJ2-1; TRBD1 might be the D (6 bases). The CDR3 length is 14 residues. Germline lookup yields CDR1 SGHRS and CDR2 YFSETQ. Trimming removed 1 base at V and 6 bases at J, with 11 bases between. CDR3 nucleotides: TGCGCCAGCAGCTTGATTCAGGGGCGCAATGAGCAGTTCTTC. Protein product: CASSLIQGRNEQFF.

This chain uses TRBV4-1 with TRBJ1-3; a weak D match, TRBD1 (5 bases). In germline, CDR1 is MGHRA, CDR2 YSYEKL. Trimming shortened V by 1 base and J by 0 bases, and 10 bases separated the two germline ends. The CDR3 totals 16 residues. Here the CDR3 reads CASSQGQSDSGNTIYF. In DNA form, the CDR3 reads TGCGCCAGCAGCCAAGGACAGTCTGACTCTGGAAACACCATATATTTT.

CDR3 protein: CASSLTGGYEQYF. CDR3 in DNA: TGTGCCAGCAGCCTGACAGGGGGCTACGAGCAGTACTTC. The chain couples TRBV11-3 to TRBJ2-7, with 9 bases lining up with TRBD1. Trimming took 5 bases from V and 3 from J; bases not matched to a gene: 2. The CDR3 has 13 residues. Germline assignment: CDR1 SGHNT and CDR2 YENEEA. The entire variable domain, with the rest obtained from reference TRBV11-3 and TRBJ2-7, is as follows: EAGVVQSPRYKIIEKKQPVAFWCNPISGHNTLYWYLQNLGQGPELLIRYENEEAVDDSQLPKDRFSAERLKGVDSTLKIQPAELGDSAVYLCASSLTGGYEQYFGPGTRLTVT.

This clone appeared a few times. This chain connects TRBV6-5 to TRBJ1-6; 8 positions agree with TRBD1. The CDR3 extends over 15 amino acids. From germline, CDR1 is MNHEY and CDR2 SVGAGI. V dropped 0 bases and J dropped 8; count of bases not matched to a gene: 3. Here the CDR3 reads CASSYSPGGYSPLHF. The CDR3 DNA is TGTGCCAGCAGTTACTCGCCAGGGGGCTATTCACCCCTCCACTTT.

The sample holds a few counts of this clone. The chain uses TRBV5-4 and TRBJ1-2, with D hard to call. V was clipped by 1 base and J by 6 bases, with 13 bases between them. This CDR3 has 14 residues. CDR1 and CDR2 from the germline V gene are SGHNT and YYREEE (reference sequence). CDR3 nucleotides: TGTGCCAGCAGCTTGATAACGGAGAAAGATGGCTACACCTTC. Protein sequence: CASSLITEKDGYTF.

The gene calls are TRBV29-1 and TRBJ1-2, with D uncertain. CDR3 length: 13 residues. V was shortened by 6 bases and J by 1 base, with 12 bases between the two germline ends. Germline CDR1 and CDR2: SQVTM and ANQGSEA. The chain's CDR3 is CSVAPGFNYGYTF. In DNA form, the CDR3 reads TGCAGCGTCGCCCCGGGTTTTAACTATGGCTACACCTTC.

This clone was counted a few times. The CDR3 DNA follows: TGTGCCAGCAGGCCGGGACAGTCGCGCTCCTACGAGCAGTACGTC. Amino acids: CASRPGQSRSYEQYV. V gene TRBV6-5 combines with J gene TRBJ2-7; TRBD1 agrees at 7 bases. The germline V gene encodes CDR1 MNHEY and CDR2 SVGAGI. The V segment lost 6 bases and the J segment 0 bases; nucleotides outside the gene matches: 8. This CDR3 region has 15 residues.